Below, one T cell receptor beta chain is given with its context. What it binds is unknown. V was cut by 5 bases and J by 4 bases, with 15 bases left in between. Germline CDR1 reads MNHEY; CDR2 reads SMNVEV (reference sequence). This CDR3 is 16 amino acids long. Profiling relied on immunoSEQ multiplex PCR, and the TCRdb table lists in-frame clones only, not all of them. This sample carries approximately 110,000 clones, more than 65% of them seen once, and the ten largest clones take approximately 9.4%. This entry comes from a study of T cell responses to AZD1222 COVID-19 vaccine. As for the study in general: Second-dose intervals near 4 or 12 weeks were combined. Study-level findings and limits: There were repertoire samples only from the period after the peak T cell response. Only a handful of people who got AZD1222 tested seropositive at baseline. The donor cohort was predominantly white British with a female majority, and clonal diversity may have been underestimated.

The chain carries TRBV27 and TRBJ1-6; perhaps TRBD1 as D (5 bases). This receptor was identified in an adult in good health. This material consisted of peripheral blood, taken on day 0 of AZD1222 vaccination. The CDR3 nucleotides read TGTGCCAGCAGTCCGTACGGGACCGGGTATAATTCACCCCTCCACTTT. Translation: CASSPYGTGYNSPLHF.